These 7 T cell receptor beta chains were all obtained from the same sample, sequenced in a study of brain T cells in children with intractable seizures. Assay used: immunoSEQ multiplex PCR; TCRdb lists only in-frame clones, some missing. This table holds about 340,000 clones, 93% found once. Time point reported: blood from clinic visit 5 months post-surgery; TSC patient then seizure free. The starting material was peripheral blood, obtained around 5 months after surgery. Receptors were obtained from a boy in the first two years of life with tuberous sclerosis and intractable seizures.

The genes are TRBV6-5 and TRBJ2-3; D gene ambiguous. There are 15 residues in the CDR3. The ends were cut back, 8 bases at V and 3 bases at J, with 18 bases in the middle. Germline V CDR1 and CDR2: MNHEY, SVGAGI. CDR3 residues: CASFSVLFSTDTQYF. The CDR3 nucleotides are TGTGCCAGCTTCAGCGTCCTTTTTTCTACAGATACGCAGTATTTT.

The chain is built from TRBV4-2 and TRBJ2-7, with 8 bases that match TRBD1. The germline gives CDR1 LGHNA, CDR2 YNFKEQ. V shed 0 bases and J 4 bases; nucleotides not matched to a gene: 5. This CDR3 region has 15 residues. CDR3 amino acids: CASSQEVGQGYEQYF. CDR3 DNA sequence: TGTGCCAGCAGCCAAGAGGTCGGACAGGGTTACGAGCAGTACTTC.

The chain links TRBV19 to TRBJ2-6; D possibly matches TRBD1 or TRBD2 (5 bases each). The length of the CDR3 is 15 residues. Germline V gene data show CDR1 as LNHDA and CDR2 as SQIVND (reference sequence). V was pared by 6 bases and J by 4 bases, with 13 bases between. In nucleotides, the CDR3 is TGTGCCAGTAGCCTGGGGACGAGCGGGGCCAACGTCCTGACTTTC. Residues: CASSLGTSGANVLTF.

The gene calls are TRBV12-3 or TRBV12-4 and TRBJ1-5; TRBD1 matches 7 bases. The CDR3 loop spans 12 amino acids. V lost 3 bases, J lost 8 bases, and 1 base stayed unmatched. Here the CDR3 DNA reads TGTGCCAGCAGTTTCAGGGGGGAGCCCCAGCATTTT. Translated, it gives CASSFRGEPQHF.

A few counts support this clone. The chain carries TRBV18 and TRBJ1-3; the D gene is possibly TRBD1 (5 bases). CDR1 and CDR2 from the germline V gene are KGHSH and LQKENI. The CDR3 loop spans 17 amino acids. Trimming left V 5 bases short and J 2 bases short, with 19 bases between. Written as DNA, the CDR3 is TGTGCCAGCTCAGAAGGACCGGGACCTGGTACTGGAAACACCATATATTTT. Encoded protein: CASSEGPGPGTGNTIYF.

The chain recombines TRBV16 with TRBJ1-6; D is ambiguous. The CDR3 sequence is 16 residues long. Trimming removed 0 bases at V and 0 bases at J, with 6 bases between. Per germline, CDR1 KGHSY and CDR2 FQNENV. The CDR3 loop is CASSQSVSSYNSPLHF. CDR3 sequence (DNA): TGTGCCAGCAGCCAATCGGTGAGCTCCTATAATTCACCCCTCCACTTT.

This clone showed up just a few times. The chain combines TRBV10-3 with TRBJ2-5; no reliable D call. Germline CDR1 reads ENHRY; CDR2 reads SYGVKD. This CDR3 contains 16 residues. V lost 0 bases and J 0 bases, leaving 11 bases between the germline ends. CDR3 loop: CAISESYGWNQETQYF. CDR3 coding DNA: TGTGCCATCAGTGAGTCATACGGATGGAACCAAGAGACCCAGTACTTC.